These T cell receptor beta chains were read from a single sample in a study of T cell changes during pregnancy in multiple sclerosis. Using immunoSEQ multiplex PCR, the repertoire was profiled, and TCRdb retains in-frame clones only, with some absent. The data contain about 44,000 clones, 80% to 90% of them singletons. Here the sequenced sample was CD4+ T cells from peripheral blood mononuclear cells, taken after pregnancy. The source of these receptors is a female donor with multiple sclerosis, enrolled in a pregnancy study. The CDR3 runs from the conserved cysteine through the conserved F or W. The D gene is left open where the match is weak. For some rows the clone size is stated as once, few or many, or as a class when expanded; others skip it.

>-|TRBV7-9|-|TRBJ2-5
TGTGCCAGCAGCCAGAGGTGGATGGAGACCCAGTACTTC
CASSQRWMETQYF
>TRBD1|TRBV2|once|TRBJ1-6
TGTGCCAGCAGTCCGACAGGGGGCAGCTCCTATAATTCACCCCTCCACTTT
CASSPTGGSSYNSPLHF
>TRBD2|TRBV11-2|-|TRBJ2-3
TGTGCCAGCAGCCCCCAAGGACTAGCGGGAGCAGATACGCAGTATTTT
CASSPQGLAGADTQYF
>-|TRBV5-4|-|TRBJ2-3
TGTGCCAGCAACTTTGGAGGAGCGGATCCGCAGTATTTT
CASNFGGADPQYF
>TRBD1|TRBV2|few|TRBJ2-5
TGTGCCAGCAGTCCGGACAGGGGGGAGACCCAGTACTTC
CASSPDRGETQYF
>-|TRBV7-2|once|TRBJ1-1
TGTGCCAGCAGCTTCTCCGGGGCTGAAGCTTTCTTT
CASSFSGAEAFF
>TRBD1|TRBV6-6|few|TRBJ2-7
TGTGCCAGCAAGAGAGGACAGGGGAACCACGAGCAGTACTTC
CASKRGQGNHEQYF
>-|TRBV28|-|TRBJ1-2
TGTGCCAGCAGTCCGACACTCAACTATGGCTACACCTTC
CASSPTLNYGYTF
>-|TRBV9|-|TRBJ2-4
TGTGCCAGCAGCGTAGGGACAGATCTAGCCAAAAACATTCAGTACTTC
CASSVGTDLAKNIQYF
>-|TRBV18|-|TRBJ2-5
TGTGCCAGCTCACGCGGGACTCAGCGGCAAGAGACCCAGTACTTC
CASSRGTQRQETQYF
>TRBD1|TRBV6-6|-|TRBJ1-1
TGTGCCAGCAGTACCGACAGGGGCGTTAGGAACACTGAAGCTTTCTTT
CASSTDRGVRNTEAFF
>TRBD1|TRBV18|-|TRBJ2-7
TGTGCCAGCTCACCTTTCGACTTGACAGGGACGACCTACGAGCAGTACTTC
CASSPFDLTGTTYEQYF
>TRBD1|TRBV2|-|TRBJ2-7
TGTGCCAGCAGCCCGGACAGGGGGTTGAACGAGCAGTACTTC
CASSPDRGLNEQYF
>-|TRBV7-9|-|TRBJ2-3
TGTGCCAGCAGCCCAGGAGGAGATACGCAGTATTTT
CASSPGGDTQYF
>TRBD1|TRBV18|-|TRBJ2-7
TGTGCCAGCTCACAAAATAGGGACAGCTACGAGCAGTACTTC
CASSQNRDSYEQYF
>-|TRBV6-5|-|TRBJ2-7
TGTGCCAGCAGTTACGGCATCACCTACGAGCAGTACTTC
CASSYGITYEQYF
>-|TRBV29-1|once|TRBJ2-5
TGCAGCGTTCGGGACATCACAGGAGTGACCCAGTACTTC
CSVRDITGVTQYF
>-|TRBV28|-|TRBJ1-4
TGTGCCAGCAGTTTAATGGGGAGAGTCGAAAAACTGTTTTTT
CASSLMGRVEKLFF
>-|TRBV7-9|once|TRBJ1-1
TGTGCCAGCAGCTTAGGAGGGAGCGCTGAAGCTTTCTTT
CASSLGGSAEAFF
>TRBD2|TRBV28|-|TRBJ2-2
TGTGCCACGACGACGCCTAGCGGGAGTCCCACCGGGGAGCTGTTTTTT
CATTTPSGSPTGELFF
>-|TRBV28|-|TRBJ1-2
TGTGCCAGCAGTTTCCGACAGGAAATCTATGGCTACACCTTC
CASSFRQEIYGYTF
>-|TRBV19|-|TRBJ2-1
TGTGCCAGTAGTAACTTCAGAATATCATTACTTGGGCCGTACAATGAGCAGTTCTTC
CASSNFRISLLGPYNEQFF
>TRBD2|TRBV2|-|TRBJ2-1
TGTGCCAGCACTTATAGCGGGAGCGGCCTCAATGAGCAGTTCTTC
CASTYSGSGLNEQFF
>-|TRBV6-5|-|TRBJ1-1
TGTGCCAGCAGTTACATGTCAGGGGTAAACACTGAAGCTTTCTTT
CASSYMSGVNTEAFF
>TRBD2|TRBV11-2|-|TRBJ2-1
TGTGCCAGCAGCCCGACTAGCGGGAGCTATGAGCAGTTCTTC
CASSPTSGSYEQFF
>-|TRBV5-1|-|TRBJ1-2
TGCGCCAGCAGCTTGGACGGAGACTATGGCTACACCTTC
CASSLDGDYGYTF
>-|TRBV5-4|-|TRBJ2-3
TGTGCCAGCAGCTTGGGATCAGCGGGCAACACAGATACGCAGTATTTT
CASSLGSAGNTDTQYF
>TRBD2|TRBV5-4|once|TRBJ2-3
TGTGCCAGCAGAGCGGGAGAAGGTACAGATACGCAGTATTTT
CASRAGEGTDTQYF
>-|TRBV27|-|TRBJ1-4
TGTGCCAGCAGTTTTTCCCAGGGAACTAATGAAAAACTGTTTTTT
CASSFSQGTNEKLFF
>TRBD1|TRBV5-6|-|TRBJ2-1
TGTGCCAGCAGCCGAGTTCCGGGACAGGGTCACAATGAGCAGTTCTTC
CASSRVPGQGHNEQFF
>-|TRBV10-3|-|TRBJ2-1
TGTGCCATCAGTGTGATAGCGGAGGGCAATGAGCAGTTCTTC
CAISVIAEGNEQFF
>-|TRBV6-5|-|TRBJ2-7
TGTGCCAGCAGTTACTACTCCGAGCAGTACTTC
CASSYYSEQYF
>-|TRBV9|-|TRBJ1-4
TGTGCCAGCAGCGAACAGACGATTAATGAAAAACTGTTTTTT
CASSEQTINEKLFF
>TRBD1|TRBV19|-|TRBJ1-4
TGTGCCAGTAGCTCAGGGGGCCGGGAAAAACTGTTTTTT
CASSSGGREKLFF
>TRBD2|TRBV7-2|-|TRBJ2-1
TGTGCCAGCAGCTCCGGGGAGCGGGAGAAAGTCTTCAATGAGCAGTTCTTC
CASSSGEREKVFNEQFF
>-|TRBV7-2|-|TRBJ2-1
TGTGCCAGCAGCTTAGCCGTTACAGGGCATGGTGTCTTC
CASSLAVTGHGVF
>-|TRBV6-5|once|TRBJ2-3
TGTGCCAGCAGTTACATGCAGGGGTTCACAGATACGCAGTATTTT
CASSYMQGFTDTQYF
>TRBD2|TRBV4-1|-|TRBJ2-1
TGCGCCAGCAGCCAAGCCCTAGCGGGAAATGAGCAGTTCTTC
CASSQALAGNEQFF
>-|TRBV6-1|-|TRBJ2-1
TGTGCCAGCAGTGTGATGGAGGGTGACTACAATGAGCAGTTCTTC
CASSVMEGDYNEQFF
>-|TRBV28|-|TRBJ1-5
TGTGCCAGCAGTCGGGCGGGGGGTAATCAGCCCCAGCATTTT
CASSRAGGNQPQHF
>TRBD1|TRBV19|-|TRBJ1-2
TGTGCCAGTAGTTGGGACAGGGCAAACTATGGCTACACCTTC
CASSWDRANYGYTF
>-|TRBV5-6|few|TRBJ1-2
TGTGCCAGCAGCTTACAGGAGAGGGGCTACACCTTC
CASSLQERGYTF
>TRBD1|TRBV28|-|TRBJ1-6
TGTGCCAGCAGCCTCACAGGGGGGAGCTCCTATAATTCACCCCTCCACTTT
CASSLTGGSSYNSPLHF
>-|TRBV7-6|-|TRBJ2-7
TGTGCCAGCAGCTTAGGGTCGAGCTCCTACGAGCAGTACTTC
CASSLGSSSYEQYF
>-|TRBV4-1|-|TRBJ2-7
TGCGCCAGCAGCCAAGAAAACTGGCAGGGGACCTACGAGCAGTACTTC
CASSQENWQGTYEQYF
>-|TRBV12-5|-|TRBJ2-1
TGTGCTAGTGGTTTGGGACTAGTCTTCAATGAGCAGTTCTTC
CASGLGLVFNEQFF
>TRBD2|TRBV7-2|once|TRBJ2-7
TGTGCCAGCAACCCACTAGCGGGAGGTAGTTACGAGCAGTACTTC
CASNPLAGGSYEQYF
>TRBD1|TRBV18|-|TRBJ1-1
TGTGCCAGCTCACCCGGACAGGGGAGGGCTAACACTGAAGCTTTCTTT
CASSPGQGRANTEAFF
>TRBD1|TRBV7-2|-|TRBJ2-3
TGTGCCAGCAGCTTCCGACAGGGGTTCATCCCTAGCACAGATACGCAGTATTTT
CASSFRQGFIPSTDTQYF
>-|TRBV30|-|TRBJ2-5
TGTGCCTGGGCACAGGTCCAAGAGACCCAGTACTTC
CAWAQVQETQYF
>TRBD1|TRBV5-1|-|TRBJ2-6
TGCGCCAGCAGGATTAGGACAGGGGACTCTGGGGCCAACGTCCTGACTTTC
CASRIRTGDSGANVLTF
>TRBD1|TRBV11-2|once|TRBJ1-2
TGTGCCAGCAGCTCTGAACAGGGGTTCTATGGCTACACCTTC
CASSSEQGFYGYTF
>TRBD1|TRBV6-1|-|TRBJ1-5
TGTGCCAGCAGTGGGACAGGGGATCAGCCCCAGCATTTT
CASSGTGDQPQHF
>TRBD1|TRBV7-6|few|TRBJ2-5
TGTGCCAGCAGCTTAGACAGGGGGTCGTTGGAGACCCAGTACTTC
CASSLDRGSLETQYF
>-|TRBV19|-|TRBJ2-5
TGTGCCAGTAGTATAGAATCAGGGGTAAAGACCCAGTACTTC
CASSIESGVKTQYF
>-|TRBV19|-|TRBJ2-5
TGTGCCAGTAGTATACTGCTAGCGCGGGTCGAGACCCAGTACTTC
CASSILLARVETQYF
>-|TRBV19|-|TRBJ2-5
TGTGCCAGTAGTATAGGGTCGGGGCAAGAGACCCAGTACTTC
CASSIGSGQETQYF
>TRBD1|TRBV28|-|TRBJ2-1
TGTGCCAGCAGCCTCGGACAGGCCTCCTACAATGAGCAGTTCTTC
CASSLGQASYNEQFF
>TRBD1|TRBV5-5|once|TRBJ2-2
TGTGCCAGCAGCTCCTCGACAGGGAGCACCGGGGAGCTGTTTTTT
CASSSSTGSTGELFF
>TRBD1|TRBV27|-|TRBJ1-5
TGTGCCAGCAGGAAGACAGGGGTTAGCAATCAGCCCCAGCATTTT
CASRKTGVSNQPQHF